This T cell receptor (beta chain) was found in a study of T cells in women clearing cervical HPV infection. Across the whole study: Controls gave blood once infection was undetectable; cases at lesion identification.

Prevalent HPV16 infections were excluded; only incident single HPV16 infections included. Cervical HPV DNA detected by MY09/MY11 PCR, typed by dot-blot. Notes on this clone: The observed sequence ends 3 residues before the CDR3 terminus, with the missing tail filled in from the germline J gene.

CDR1 and CDR2 from the germline V gene are GTSNPN and SVGIG (reference sequence). The CDR3 length is 15 residues. Genomic DNA, averaging 1200 ng per sample, yielded TCR beta CDR3 via immunoSEQ. Clones were read by immunoSEQ multiplex PCR, and TCRdb kept only the in-frame ones, dropping some. This sample's table reports over 10,000 clones. The receptor was derived from a woman aged 18 to 75 with a cervical HPV16 infection that either progressed to CIN3+ or cleared (not recorded which). Sequenced input: blood buffy coat. The chain has TRBV30 and TRBJ1-2; TRBD1 agrees at 9 bases. The CDR3 here is CAWSAGTGILNDYTF. Partial CDR3 DNA: TGTGCCTGGAGTGCCGGGACAGGGATACTTAACGAC.